One sample yielded the 13 T cell receptor beta chains listed below, sequenced in a study of beta chain features in type 1 diabetes. The investigators reverse transcribed all of the isolated RNA, so they sequenced expressed TCRB transcripts. Sequencing used immunoSEQ multiplex PCR; TCRdb keeps in-frame clones, though not all of them. The data show 280,000 or so clones, approximately 15% seen once. Whole-study results and caveats: TCRB CDR3s were moderately but significantly shorter in Type 1 diabetes patients in all four CD4+ subsets.

The antigens these receptors bind are not known. The sample consisted of naive CD4+ T cells from blood. The source is a man between 18 and 35 years old with type 1 diabetes.

The rearrangement uses TRBV18 and TRBJ2-7; TRBD1 matches 10 bases. Germline loops: CDR1 KGHSH, CDR2 LQKENI. J was trimmed by 5 bases and V by 3 bases; bases with no gene match: 7. The length of the CDR3 is 15 residues. CDR3 sequence reads: CASSPRQGANNEQYF. Here the CDR3 DNA reads TGTGCCAGCTCACCGAGACAGGGGGCGAATAACGAGCAGTACTTC.

The rearrangement uses TRBV11-2 and TRBJ1-2, with D hard to call. The CDR3 has 12 amino acids. Germline CDR1 is SGHAT and CDR2 is FQNNGV. Trimming cost V 4 bases and J 1 base, with 4 bases left between them. The CDR3 spells CASSSNNYGYTF. The CDR3 DNA follows: TGTGCCAGCAGCTCTAATAACTATGGCTACACCTTC.

This clone was counted a few times. The V call is TRBV7-9, the J call TRBJ1-1; 10 bases match TRBD1. V gave up 4 bases and J gave up 12 bases; unmatched junction bases: 8. CDR3 size: 13 residues. CDR1 SEHNR and CDR2 FQNEAQ come from the germline V gene (reference sequence). The CDR3 DNA follows: TGTGCCAGCAGCTCAGCTTGGACAGGGGGAACTTTCTTT. Amino acid sequence: CASSSAWTGGTFF.

This clone was seen more than once but under ten times. The chain couples TRBV6-6 to TRBJ2-7; D is ambiguous. V was cut by 1 base and J by 2 bases, with 3 bases left in between. This CDR3 has 12 amino acids. CDR1 and CDR2 (germline): MNHNY, SVGAGI (reference sequence). The CDR3 DNA follows: TGTGCCAGCAGTTACTTAACCTACGAGCAGTACTTC. This gives the protein CASSYLTYEQYF.

The table lists this clone with a few counts. The genes are TRBV21-1 and TRBJ1-1. TRBV21-1 is flagged as a pseudogene. The CDR3 extends over 15 amino acids. CDR3 sequence reads: CASTPGGKRNTEAFF. In nucleotides, the CDR3 is TGTGCCAGCACCCCGGGGGGAAAAAGGAACACTGAAGCTTTCTTT.

This clone was observed a handful of times. The chain is built from TRBV19 and TRBJ2-3; the D is unclear. V was cut by 6 bases and J by 7 bases, with 8 bases left in between. The CDR3 runs to 11 residues. CDR1 and CDR2 from the germline V gene are LNHDA and SQIVND (reference sequence). The CDR3: CASSAYYTQYF. CDR3 nucleotide sequence: TGTGCCAGTAGCGCGTACTATACGCAGTATTTT.

The rearrangement joins TRBV11-2 to TRBJ1-6; 7 bases line up with TRBD1. The CDR3 has 16 residues. Germline V gene sequence: CDR1 SGHAT, CDR2 FQNNGV. The J segment lost 10 bases and the V segment lost 5 bases, leaving 14 bases of the junction unmatched. The CDR3 region has the DNA TGTGCCAGCAGCGATACAAAGGGGGCGACGGGATCACCCCTCCACTTT. It encodes CASSDTKGATGSPLHF.

This clone came up a few times. The V and J genes are TRBV27 and TRBJ2-5; 9 nucleotides match TRBD1. J lost 5 bases, V lost 4 bases, and 2 bases had no gene match. Germline-derived CDR1 and CDR2 are MNHEY and SMNVEV (reference sequence). The CDR3 is 13 residues long. The CDR3 sequence is CASSSDRGETQYF. The DNA of the CDR3 is TGTGCCAGCAGTTCCGACAGGGGGGAGACCCAGTACTTC.

The chain uses TRBV4-2 and TRBJ2-3, with D possibly matching TRBD1 (7 bases). The CDR3 is 15 amino acids. Germline values: CDR1 LGHNA, CDR2 YNFKEQ. Trimming pared 3 bases from V and 2 bases from J, leaving 12 bases between. The chain's CDR3 is CASSQEGAVTDTQYF. The CDR3 bases are TGTGCCAGCAGCCAGGAGGGGGCCGTCACAGATACGCAGTATTTT.

This clone came up a few times. In nucleotides, the CDR3 is TGTGCCAGCAGCTTAGTTTTCCCCGGGGGAGATACGCAGTATTTT. Amino acids: CASSLVFPGGDTQYF. The chain is built from TRBV7-9 and TRBJ2-3, with D perhaps TRBD2 (6 bases). This CDR3 spans 15 amino acids. Per the germline V gene, CDR1 is SEHNR and CDR2 is FQNEAQ (reference sequence). The V gene lost 1 base and the J gene lost 5 bases, with 13 bases spanning the gap. The whole variable domain, remainder taken from reference TRBV7-9 and TRBJ2-3, is DTGVSQNPRHKITKRGQNVTFRCDPISEHNRLYWYRQTLGQGPEFLTYFQNEAQLEKSRLLSDRFSAERPKGSFSTLEIQRTEQGDSAMYLCASSLVFPGGDTQYFGPGTRLTVL.

This clone was seen only a few times. This chain links TRBV11-2 with TRBJ2-4; D might be TRBD2 (5 bases). This CDR3 contains 13 residues. Trimming shortened V by 3 bases and J by 4 bases, and 7 bases separated the two germline ends. Germline CDR1 is SGHAT and CDR2 is FQNNGV. The DNA of the CDR3 is TGTGCCAGCAGCTTCGACTATAAAAACATTCAGTACTTC. Its translation: CASSFDYKNIQYF.

The gene calls are TRBV29-1 and TRBJ1-1; D remains ambiguous. Trimming shortened V by 4 bases and J by 7 bases, and 16 bases separated the two germline ends. Germline V gene sequence: CDR1 SQVTM, CDR2 ANQGSEA. The CDR3 is 13 amino acids. The CDR3 DNA sequence: TGCAGCGTTGGAGGTAGATTGGGTAATGAAGCTTTCTTT. Translated, it gives CSVGGRLGNEAFF. Filled out from reference TRBV29-1 and TRBJ1-1, the complete variable domain reads SAVISQKPSRDICQRGTSLTIQCQVDSQVTMMFWYRQQPGQSLTLIATANQGSEATYESGFVIDKFPISRPNLTFSTLTVSNMSPEDSSIYLCSVGGRLGNEAFFGQGTRLTVV.

This clone occurred a few times. The chain combines TRBV19 with TRBJ2-6; 10 bases are a match to TRBD1. The germline gives CDR1 LNHDA, CDR2 SQIVND (reference sequence). The CDR3 consists of 15 residues. J lost 0 bases, V lost 9 bases, and 2 bases had no gene match. The CDR3 protein is CARDRGVSGANVLTF. The CDR3 DNA follows: TGTGCCAGGGACAGGGGGGTCTCTGGGGCCAACGTCCTGACTTTC.